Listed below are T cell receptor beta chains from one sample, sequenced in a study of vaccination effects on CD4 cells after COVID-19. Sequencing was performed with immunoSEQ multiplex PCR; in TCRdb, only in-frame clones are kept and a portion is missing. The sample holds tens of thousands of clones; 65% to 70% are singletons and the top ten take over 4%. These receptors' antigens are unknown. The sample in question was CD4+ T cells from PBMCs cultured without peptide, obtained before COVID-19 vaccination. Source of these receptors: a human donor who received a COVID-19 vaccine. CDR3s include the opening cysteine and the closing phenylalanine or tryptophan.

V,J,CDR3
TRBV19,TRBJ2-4,CASSMSGTAKNIQYF
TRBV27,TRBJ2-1,CASSLDFSNEQFF
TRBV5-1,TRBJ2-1,CASSRSASDEQFF
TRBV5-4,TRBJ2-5,CASSRRQGSEETQYF
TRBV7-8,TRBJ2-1,CASVGRGYRSSYNEQFF
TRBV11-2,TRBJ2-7,CASSPEGGRGVQYF
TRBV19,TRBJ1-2,CASSMSGGTNYGYTF
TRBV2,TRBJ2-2,CASSDSQGLRTGELFF
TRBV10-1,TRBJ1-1,CASSSDKNTEAFF
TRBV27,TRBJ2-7,CASSPPGLAGRYEQYF
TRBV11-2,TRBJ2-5,CASSSPRTSGGATQYF
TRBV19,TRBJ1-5,CASSIGGQNQPQHF
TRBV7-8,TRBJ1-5,CASSSHRRRTGPPYSNQPQHF
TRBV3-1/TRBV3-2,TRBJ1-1,CASSQTGGNTEAFF
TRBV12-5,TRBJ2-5,CASGYRGGVETQYF
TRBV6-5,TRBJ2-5,CASRTPTGVQETQYF
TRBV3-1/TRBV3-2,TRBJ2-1,CASNQGGGGLAYNEQFF
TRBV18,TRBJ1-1,CASSPTEMNTEAFF
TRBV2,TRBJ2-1,CASSPRDEQFF
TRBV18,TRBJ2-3,CASSPTRFAGVRTDTQYF
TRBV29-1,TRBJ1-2,CSVVPGGGYGYTF